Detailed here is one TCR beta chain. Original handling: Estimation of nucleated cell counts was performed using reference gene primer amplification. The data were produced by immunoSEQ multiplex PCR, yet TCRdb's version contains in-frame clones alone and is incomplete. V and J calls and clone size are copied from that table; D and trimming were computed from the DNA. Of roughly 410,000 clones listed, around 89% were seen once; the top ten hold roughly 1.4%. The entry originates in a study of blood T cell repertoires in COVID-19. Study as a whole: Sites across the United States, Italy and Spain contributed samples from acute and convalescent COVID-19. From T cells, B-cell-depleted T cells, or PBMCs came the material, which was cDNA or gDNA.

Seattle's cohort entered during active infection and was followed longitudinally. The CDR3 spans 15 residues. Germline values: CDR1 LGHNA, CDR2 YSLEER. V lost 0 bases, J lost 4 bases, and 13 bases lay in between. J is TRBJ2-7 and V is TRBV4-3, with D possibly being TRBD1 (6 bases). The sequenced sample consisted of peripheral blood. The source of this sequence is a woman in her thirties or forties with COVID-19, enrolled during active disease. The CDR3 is CASSQDQGRGYEQYF. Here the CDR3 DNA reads TGCGCCAGCAGCCAAGATCAGGGCAGGGGATACGAGCAGTACTTC.